This TCR beta chain stems from a study of Graves' ophthalmopathy and Graves' hyperthyroidism. On the study more broadly: Peripheral blood (taken before any treatment) was collected at initial diagnosis.

A duration under 3 months, NOSPECS ≥4, CAS ≥3 and moderate-to-severe activity characterized the donors with ophthalmopathy. As diagnostic evidence, clinical symptoms, serum thyroxine, TRAb, thyroid ultrasound and orbital computed tomography were relied upon. Whole-study findings and limits: Most expanded clonotypes from thyroid (those above 0.001 frequency) were also found in blood.

This clonotype was seen at least ten times. No antigen is known for it. CDR1 is SGHTA and CDR2 is FQGNSA in the germline V gene. The V and J ends lost 1 base and 7 bases respectively, with 14 bases between them. There are 15 residues in the CDR3. Scientists amplified the TCR beta CDR3 regions from RNA transcripts. First-round RT-PCR used HTBI primers; second-round multiplex PCR followed. Each CDR3 protein is one row after TCRdb ran MiXCR on the multiplex PCR reads. Of some 390,000 distinct CDR3 sequences listed, around 19% are singletons. The sequenced sample was peripheral blood. The origin of this receptor is a woman under 30 with Graves' ophthalmopathy. This chain links TRBV7-2 with TRBJ1-3; D uncertain. The CDR3 region is CASSLGRPEGNTIYF. The CDR3 DNA reads as TGTGCCAGCAGCTTAGGCAGGCCTGAAGGGAACACCATATATTTT. Drawing the rest from reference TRBV7-2 and TRBJ1-3, the complete variable domain is GAGVSQSPSNKVTEKGKDVELRCDPISGHTALYWYRQSLGQGLEFLIYFQGNSAPDKSGLPSDRFSAERTGGSVSTLTIQRTQQEDSAVYLCASSLGRPEGNTIYFGEGSWLTVV.